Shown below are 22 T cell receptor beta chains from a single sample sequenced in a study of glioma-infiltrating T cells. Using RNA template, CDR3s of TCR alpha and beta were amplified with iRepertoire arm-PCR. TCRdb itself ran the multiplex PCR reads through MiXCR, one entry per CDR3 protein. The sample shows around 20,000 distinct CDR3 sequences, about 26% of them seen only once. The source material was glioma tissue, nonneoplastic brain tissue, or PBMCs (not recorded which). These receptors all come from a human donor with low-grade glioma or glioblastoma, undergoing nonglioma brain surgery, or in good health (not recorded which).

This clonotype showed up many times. The CDR3 DNA is TGCAGTGTCATTCGGCCGGATCAGCCCCAGCATTTT. As protein: CSVIRPDQPQHF. The chain combines TRBV20-1 with TRBJ1-5; D is undetermined. The CDR3 is 12 amino acids. The germline gives CDR1 DFQATT, CDR2 SNEGSKA (reference sequence). V was clipped by 7 bases and J by 5 bases, with 12 bases between them.

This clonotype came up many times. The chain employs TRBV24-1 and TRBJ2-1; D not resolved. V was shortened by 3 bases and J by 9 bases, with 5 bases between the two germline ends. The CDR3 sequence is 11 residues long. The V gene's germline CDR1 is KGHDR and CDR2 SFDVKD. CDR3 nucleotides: TGTGCCACCAGTGATCGCAGTGAGCAGTTCTTC. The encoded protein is CATSDRSEQFF.

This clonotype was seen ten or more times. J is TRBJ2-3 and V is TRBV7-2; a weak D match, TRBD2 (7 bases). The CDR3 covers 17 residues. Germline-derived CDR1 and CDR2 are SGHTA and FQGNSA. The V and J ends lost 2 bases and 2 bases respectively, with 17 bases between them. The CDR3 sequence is CASSLRRGGLLTDTQYF. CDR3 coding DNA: TGTGCCAGCAGCTTAAGGAGAGGGGGACTACTCACAGATACGCAGTATTTT.

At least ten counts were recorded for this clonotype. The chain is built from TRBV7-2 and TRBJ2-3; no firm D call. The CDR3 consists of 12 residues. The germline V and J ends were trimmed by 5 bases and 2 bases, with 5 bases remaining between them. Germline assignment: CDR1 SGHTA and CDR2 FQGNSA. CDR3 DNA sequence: TGTGCCAGCAGCGTAGACACAGATACGCAGTATTTT. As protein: CASSVDTDTQYF.

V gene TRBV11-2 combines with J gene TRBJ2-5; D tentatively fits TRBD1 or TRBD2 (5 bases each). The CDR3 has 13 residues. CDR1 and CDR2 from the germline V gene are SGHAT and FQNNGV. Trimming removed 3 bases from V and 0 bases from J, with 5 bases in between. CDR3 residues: CASSLGHQETQYF. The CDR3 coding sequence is TGTGCCAGCAGCTTGGGACACCAAGAGACCCAGTACTTC.

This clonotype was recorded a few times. The CDR3 DNA follows: TGTGCCAGCAGCTTAACGTCGGGGGGAAATGAGCAGTTCTTC. Translating gives CASSLTSGGNEQFF. The rearrangement uses TRBV7-9 and TRBJ2-1, with 7 bases fitting TRBD2. J gave up 7 bases and V 2 bases, and 5 bases lay outside the gene matches. Looked up from germline, CDR1 is SEHNR and CDR2 is FQNEAQ (reference sequence). The CDR3 has 14 amino acids.

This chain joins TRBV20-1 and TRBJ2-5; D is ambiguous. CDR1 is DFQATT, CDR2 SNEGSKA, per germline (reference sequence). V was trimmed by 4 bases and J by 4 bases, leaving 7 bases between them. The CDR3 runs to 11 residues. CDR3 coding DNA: TGCAGTGCTAATTTCGTAGAGACCCAGTACTTC. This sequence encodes CSANFVETQYF.

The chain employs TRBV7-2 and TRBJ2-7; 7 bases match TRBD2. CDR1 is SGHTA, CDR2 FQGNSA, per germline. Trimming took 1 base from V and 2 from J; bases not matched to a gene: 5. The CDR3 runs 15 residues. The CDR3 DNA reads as TGTGCCAGCAGCTTAGGGGGAGGGAGCCCCTACGAGCAGTACTTC. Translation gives CASSLGGGSPYEQYF.

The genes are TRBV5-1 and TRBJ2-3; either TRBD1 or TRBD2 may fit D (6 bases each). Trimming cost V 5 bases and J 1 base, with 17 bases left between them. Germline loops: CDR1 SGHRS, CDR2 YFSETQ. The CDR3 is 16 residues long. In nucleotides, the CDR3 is TGCGCCAGCAGGAGGGTCGGTGGGGGGCGCACAGATACGCAGTATTTT. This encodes CASRRVGGGRTDTQYF.

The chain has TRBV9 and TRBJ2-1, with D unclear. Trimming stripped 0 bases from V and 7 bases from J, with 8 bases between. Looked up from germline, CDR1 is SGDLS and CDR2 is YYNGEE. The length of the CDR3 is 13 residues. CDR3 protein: CASSVGWGNEQFF. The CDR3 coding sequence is TGTGCCAGCAGCGTAGGCTGGGGTAATGAGCAGTTCTTC.

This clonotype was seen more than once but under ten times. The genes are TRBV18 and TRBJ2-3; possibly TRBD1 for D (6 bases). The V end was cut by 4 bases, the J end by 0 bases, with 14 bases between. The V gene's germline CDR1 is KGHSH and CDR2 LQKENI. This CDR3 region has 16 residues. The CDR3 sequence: CASSQRTARSTDTQYF. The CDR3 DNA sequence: TGTGCCAGCTCACAAAGGACAGCACGTAGCACAGATACGCAGTATTTT. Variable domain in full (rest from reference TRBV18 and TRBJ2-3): NAGVMQNPRHLVRRRGQEARLRCSPMKGHSHVYWYRQLPEEGLKFMVYLQKENIIDESGMPKERFSAEFPKEGPSILRIQQVVRGDSAAYFCASSQRTARSTDTQYFGPGTRLTVL.

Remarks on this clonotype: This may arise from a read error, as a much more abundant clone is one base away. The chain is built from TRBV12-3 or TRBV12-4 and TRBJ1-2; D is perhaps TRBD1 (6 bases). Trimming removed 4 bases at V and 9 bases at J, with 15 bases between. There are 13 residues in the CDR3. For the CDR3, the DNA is TGTGCCAGCAGTTCACAGGGACTAGGTTGCTACACCTTC. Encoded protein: CASSSQGLGCYTF.

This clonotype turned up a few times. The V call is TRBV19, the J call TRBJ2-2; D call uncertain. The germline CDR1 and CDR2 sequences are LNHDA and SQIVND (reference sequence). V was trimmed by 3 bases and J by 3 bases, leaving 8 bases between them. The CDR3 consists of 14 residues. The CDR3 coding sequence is TGTGCCAGTAGTATTGGGTCGTACACCGGGGAGCTGTTTTTT. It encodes CASSIGSYTGELFF.

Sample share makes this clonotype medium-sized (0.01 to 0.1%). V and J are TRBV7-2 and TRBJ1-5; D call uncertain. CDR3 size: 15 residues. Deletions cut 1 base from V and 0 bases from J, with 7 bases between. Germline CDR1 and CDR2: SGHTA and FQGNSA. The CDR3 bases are TGTGCCAGCAGCTTAGATGCTGATAGCAATCAGCCCCAGCATTTT. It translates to CASSLDADSNQPQHF. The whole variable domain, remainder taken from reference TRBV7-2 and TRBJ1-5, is GAGVSQSPSNKVTEKGKDVELRCDPISGHTALYWYRQSLGQGLEFLIYFQGNSAPDKSGLPSDRFSAERTGGSVSTLTIQRTQQEDSAVYLCASSLDADSNQPQHFGDGTRLSIL.

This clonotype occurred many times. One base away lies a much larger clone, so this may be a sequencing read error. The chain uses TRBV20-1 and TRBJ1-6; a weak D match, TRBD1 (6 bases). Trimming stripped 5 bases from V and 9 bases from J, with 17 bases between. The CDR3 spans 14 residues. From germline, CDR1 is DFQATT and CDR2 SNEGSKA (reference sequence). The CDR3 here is CSAPYRERSSPLHF. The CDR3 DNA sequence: TGCAGTGCTCCTTACAGGGAAAGGAGTTCACCCCTCCACTTT.

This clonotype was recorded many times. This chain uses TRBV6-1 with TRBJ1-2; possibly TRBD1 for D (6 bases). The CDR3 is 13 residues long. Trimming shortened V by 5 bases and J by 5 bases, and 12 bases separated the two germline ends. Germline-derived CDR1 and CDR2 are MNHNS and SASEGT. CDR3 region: CASSLNTGYGYTF. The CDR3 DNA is TGTGCCAGCAGTTTGAACACAGGGTATGGCTACACCTTC.

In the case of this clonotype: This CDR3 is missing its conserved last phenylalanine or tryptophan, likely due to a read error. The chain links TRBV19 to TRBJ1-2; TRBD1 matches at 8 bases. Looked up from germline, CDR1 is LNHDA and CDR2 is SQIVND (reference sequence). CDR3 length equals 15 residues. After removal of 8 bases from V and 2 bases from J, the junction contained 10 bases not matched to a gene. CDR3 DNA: TGTGCCAGTTCCCTTAGGGGGGACAGGAACTATGGCTACACCATC. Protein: CASSLRGDRNYGYTI.

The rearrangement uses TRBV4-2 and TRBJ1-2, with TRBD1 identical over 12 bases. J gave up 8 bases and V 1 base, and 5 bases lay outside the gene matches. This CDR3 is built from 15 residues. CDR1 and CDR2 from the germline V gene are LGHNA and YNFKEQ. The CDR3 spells CASSQVGTGGDGYTF. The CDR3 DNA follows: TGTGCCAGCAGCCAAGTTGGGACAGGGGGCGACGGCTACACCTTC.

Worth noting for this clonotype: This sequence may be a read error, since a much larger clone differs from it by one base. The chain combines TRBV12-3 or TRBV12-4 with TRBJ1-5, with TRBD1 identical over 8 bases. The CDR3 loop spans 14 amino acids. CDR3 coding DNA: TGTGCCAGCAGTGAGGGACAGGCCAATCAGCCCCGGCATTTT. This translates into CASSEGQANQPRHF.

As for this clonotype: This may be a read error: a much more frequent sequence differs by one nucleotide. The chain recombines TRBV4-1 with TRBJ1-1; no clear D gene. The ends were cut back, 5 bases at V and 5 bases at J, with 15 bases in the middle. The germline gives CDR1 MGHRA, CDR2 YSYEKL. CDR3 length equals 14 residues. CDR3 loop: CASSNSVGRTEAFF. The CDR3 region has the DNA TGCGCCAGCAGCAATTCGGTGGGTAGGACTGAAGCTTTCTTT.

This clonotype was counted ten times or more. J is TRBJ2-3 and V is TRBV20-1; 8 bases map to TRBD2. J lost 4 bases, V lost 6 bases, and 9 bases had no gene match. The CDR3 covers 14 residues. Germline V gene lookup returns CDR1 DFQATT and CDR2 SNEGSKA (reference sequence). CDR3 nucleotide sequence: TGCAGTGCAGACCCGGGACTAGTTCCAGATACGCAGTATTTT. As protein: CSADPGLVPDTQYF.

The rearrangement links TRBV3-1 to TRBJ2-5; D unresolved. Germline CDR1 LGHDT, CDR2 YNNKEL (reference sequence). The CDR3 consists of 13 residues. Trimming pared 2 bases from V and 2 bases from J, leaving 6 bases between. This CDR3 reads CASSQREQETQYF. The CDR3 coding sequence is TGTGCCAGCAGCCAACGAGAGCAAGAGACCCAGTACTTC.